Sequencing of this TCR beta chain was carried out in a study of blood T cell repertoires in COVID-19. CDR3 size: 14 residues. Germline CDR1 is SGHNT and CDR2 is YYREEE (reference sequence). J gave up 1 base and V 4 bases, and 4 bases lay outside the gene matches. Methods used by the authors: From reference gene primer amplification, estimates of nucleated cell counts were derived. The protocol was immunoSEQ multiplex PCR, while the TCRdb copy is restricted to in-frame clones and leaves out a portion. The V and J calls and clone size were taken over from that table, and D and trimming were inferred from the DNA. The sample has 120,000 or so clones, 88% seen once.

The sequenced material came from peripheral blood. The clonotype originates from an elderly woman with acute or convalescent COVID-19. V is TRBV5-4 and J is TRBJ1-1; 7 bases fit TRBD1. The DNA of the CDR3 is TGTGCCAGCAGCGTTAGGGACAGGAACACTGAAGCTTTCTTT. Its translation is CASSVRDRNTEAFF.